These 19 T cell receptor beta chains were sequenced from one sample in a study of beta chain features in type 1 diabetes. Isolated RNA was reverse transcribed in full, so expressed TCRB transcripts were sequenced. Sequencing used immunoSEQ multiplex PCR; TCRdb keeps in-frame clones, though not all of them. The data show roughly 610,000 clones, around 15% seen once. The sequenced sample consisted of naive CD4+ T cells from blood. The receptors shown here come from a young man in good health.

Only a few counts were recorded for this clone. The rearrangement joins TRBV5-1 to TRBJ2-3; D gene unclear. The V end lost 4 bases, the J end lost 1 base, and 10 bases lay between the germline ends. Looked up from germline, CDR1 is SGHRS and CDR2 is YFSETQ. The CDR3 has 14 amino acids. CDR3 DNA: TGCGCCAGCAGCCCAAACGCGGGCACAGATACGCAGTATTTT. Its protein is CASSPNAGTDTQYF.

This clone occurred a few times. The chain recombines TRBV10-3 with TRBJ1-1; perhaps TRBD1 as D (6 bases). CDR1 and CDR2 from the germline V gene are ENHRY and SYGVKD. CDR3 length: 14 residues. The CDR3: CASQGGGENTEAFF. The CDR3 nucleotides are TGTGCGTCTCAAGGGGGGGGAGAGAACACTGAAGCTTTCTTT.

The CDR3 loop is CASSTQGLFQFF. DNA for the CDR3: TGCGCCAGCAGTACCCAGGGTTTATTTCAGTTCTTC. The chain has TRBV5-1 and TRBJ2-1; TRBD1 is a possible D gene (5 bases). The CDR3 sequence is 12 residues long. CDR1 is SGHRS, CDR2 YFSETQ, per germline. V was trimmed by 5 bases and J by 13 bases, leaving 16 bases between them.

The chain is built from TRBV9 and TRBJ1-2; the D gene is possibly TRBD1 (6 bases). CDR3 length: 14 residues. From germline, CDR1 is SGDLS and CDR2 YYNGEE. V was clipped by 4 bases and J by 8 bases, with 18 bases between them. CDR3 DNA: TGTGCCAGCAGCAAAGACAGGTTCGGGGGAGGCTACACCTTC. Translating gives CASSKDRFGGGYTF.

The rearrangement uses TRBV28 and TRBJ1-1, with 10 nucleotides matching TRBD1. CDR3 length equals 15 residues. The junction had 7 bases not matched to a gene; V was cut back by 5 bases and J by 4 bases. Looked up from germline, CDR1 is MDHEN and CDR2 is SYDVKM. CDR3 amino acids: CASSKRDRGATEAFF. CDR3 in DNA: TGTGCCAGCAGTAAACGGGACAGGGGAGCCACTGAAGCTTTCTTT.

This clone was found a few times. The rearrangement joins TRBV19 to TRBJ1-5; 8 nucleotides agree with TRBD1. Per germline, CDR1 LNHDA and CDR2 SQIVND (reference sequence). J gave up 7 bases and V 4 bases, and 18 bases lay outside the gene matches. The CDR3 runs to 18 residues. Here the CDR3 reads CASSTRPGTGIRRQPQHF. The CDR3 nucleotides are TGTGCCAGTAGTACGAGGCCCGGGACAGGTATTAGAAGGCAGCCCCAGCATTTT.

The chain couples TRBV18 to TRBJ2-7, with 8 bases fitting TRBD1. There are 15 residues in the CDR3. From germline, CDR1 is KGHSH and CDR2 LQKENI. Germline trimming cut 1 base from V and 7 bases from J; bases unmatched to any gene: 9. The CDR3, as DNA: TGTGCCAGCTCACCACGGAACAGGGGGGTTTGGGAGCAGTACTTC. It yields the protein CASSPRNRGVWEQYF.

This chain connects TRBV7-9 to TRBJ1-6; no reliable D call. Germline CDR1 and CDR2: SEHNR and FQNEAQ (reference sequence). The ends were cut back, 4 bases at V and 7 bases at J, with 8 bases in the middle. CDR3 length: 13 residues. Here the CDR3 reads CASSSKENSPLHF. The CDR3 DNA sequence: TGTGCCAGCAGCTCAAAGGAAAATTCACCCCTCCACTTT.

This clone was found a few times. V and J are TRBV2 and TRBJ1-3; no reliable D call. CDR3 size: 15 residues. V shed 6 bases and J shed 0 bases, with 12 bases lying between them. Germline V gene lookup returns CDR1 SNHLY and CDR2 FYNNEI. CDR3 sequence: CASRALRDSGNTIYF. Written as DNA, the CDR3 is TGTGCCAGCAGAGCCCTTCGGGACTCTGGAAACACCATATATTTT.

This rearrangement joins TRBV7-2 to TRBJ1-2, with D unresolved. Trimming shortened V by 4 bases and J by 7 bases, and 13 bases separated the two germline ends. The CDR3 runs to 13 residues. The germline V gene has CDR1 SGHTA and CDR2 FQGNSA. The CDR3 nucleotides are TGTGCCAGCAGCTACCCCTCCCAGGTTGGCTACACCTTC. Amino acid sequence: CASSYPSQVGYTF.

This clone was seen a few times. V is TRBV5-1 and J is TRBJ1-2, with 7 nucleotides matching TRBD1. The J segment lost 4 bases and the V segment lost 0 bases, leaving 6 bases of the junction unmatched. Germline assignment: CDR1 SGHRS and CDR2 YFSETQ. This CDR3 has 15 residues. The CDR3 here is CASSLAITGVYGYTF. CDR3 nucleotides: TGCGCCAGCAGCTTGGCCATTACAGGGGTCTATGGCTACACCTTC.

This clone has a handful of counts. The chain has TRBV2 and TRBJ2-7; 8 bases align to TRBD1. The junction had 9 bases not matched to a gene; V was cut back by 7 bases and J by 1 base. This CDR3 has 15 residues. Germline assignment: CDR1 SNHLY and CDR2 FYNNEI. DNA for the CDR3: TGTGCCAGCATTTCACTTGACAGGGGTTCCTACGAGCAGTACTTC. This gives the protein CASISLDRGSYEQYF.

This clone was seen a handful of times. The gene calls are TRBV27 and TRBJ2-1; D may be TRBD1 (6 bases). This CDR3 is built from 15 residues. The germline V gene encodes CDR1 MNHEY and CDR2 SMNVEV (reference sequence). Trimming pared 6 bases from V and 5 bases from J, leaving 17 bases between. CDR3 in amino acids: CASRRRGGLNNEQFF. For the CDR3, the DNA is TGTGCCAGCAGACGACGTGGGGGCCTAAACAATGAGCAGTTCTTC.

The chain employs TRBV11-3 and TRBJ2-1; D unclear. The CDR3 has 12 amino acids. Trimming removed 1 base at V and 7 bases at J, with 5 bases between. From germline, CDR1 is SGHNT and CDR2 YENEEA. In DNA, the CDR3 is TGTGCCAGCAGCTTAGCCAATAATGAGCAGTTCTTC. Protein sequence: CASSLANNEQFF.

This clone has a handful of counts. V usage is TRBV6-9 and J usage is TRBJ2-2, with D unresolved. CDR3 length: 11 residues. Trimming took off 4 bases at V and 8 bases at J, with 5 bases between the two ends. Looked up from germline, CDR1 is MNHGY and CDR2 is SVAAGI. The CDR3 nucleotides read TGTGCCAGCAGTTTAAAAGGGGAGCTGTTTTTT. Its protein is CASSLKGELFF.

The chain joins TRBV9 to TRBJ2-4; D is perhaps TRBD1 (5 bases). The V gene lost 7 bases and the J gene lost 2 bases, with 10 bases spanning the gap. CDR1 is SGDLS and CDR2 is YYNGEE in the germline V gene. The CDR3 loop spans 13 amino acids. CDR3 bases: TGTGCCAGCGCCCAGGGAACCAAAAACATTCAGTACTTC. Translation: CASAQGTKNIQYF. Full variable domain (outside the CDR3, taken from reference TRBV9 and TRBJ2-4): DSGVTQTPKHLITATGQRVTLRCSPRSGDLSVYWYQQSLDQGLQFLIQYYNGEERAKGNILERFSAQQFPDLHSELNLSSLELGDSALYFCASAQGTKNIQYFGAGTRLSVL.

This clone was picked up a small number of times. The same CDR3 arises from other DNA sequences in this sample as well. The V call is TRBV20-1, the J call TRBJ2-5; D unclear. Trimming shortened V by 3 bases and J by 3 bases, and 2 bases separated the two germline ends. The CDR3 has 10 residues. Germline CDR1 is DFQATT and CDR2 is SNEGSKA (reference sequence). In nucleotides, the CDR3 is TGCAGTGCTAGTAAAGAGACCCAGTACTTC. Translating gives CSASKETQYF.

This clone has a count of ten or more. V gene TRBV7-9 combines with J gene TRBJ1-3; 8 nucleotides align to TRBD1. V shed 5 bases and J 4 bases; nucleotides not matched to a gene: 7. The CDR3 is 15 amino acids. CDR1 is SEHNR and CDR2 is FQNEAQ in the germline V gene (reference sequence). CDR3 DNA sequence: TGTGCCAGCAGCCGGGACAGGATAAGAGGAAACACCATATATTTT. This codes for CASSRDRIRGNTIYF.

The rearrangement uses TRBV6-5 and TRBJ2-7, with 10 bases that match TRBD1. The CDR3 length is 14 residues. Germline loops: CDR1 MNHEY, CDR2 SVGAGI. V shed 4 bases, J shed 13 bases, and the junction held 13 bases outside the gene matches. In nucleotides, the CDR3 is TGTGCCAGCAGTTCCGGGACAGGGGCAAGAGGTAGTTACTTC. Translated: CASSSGTGARGSYF.